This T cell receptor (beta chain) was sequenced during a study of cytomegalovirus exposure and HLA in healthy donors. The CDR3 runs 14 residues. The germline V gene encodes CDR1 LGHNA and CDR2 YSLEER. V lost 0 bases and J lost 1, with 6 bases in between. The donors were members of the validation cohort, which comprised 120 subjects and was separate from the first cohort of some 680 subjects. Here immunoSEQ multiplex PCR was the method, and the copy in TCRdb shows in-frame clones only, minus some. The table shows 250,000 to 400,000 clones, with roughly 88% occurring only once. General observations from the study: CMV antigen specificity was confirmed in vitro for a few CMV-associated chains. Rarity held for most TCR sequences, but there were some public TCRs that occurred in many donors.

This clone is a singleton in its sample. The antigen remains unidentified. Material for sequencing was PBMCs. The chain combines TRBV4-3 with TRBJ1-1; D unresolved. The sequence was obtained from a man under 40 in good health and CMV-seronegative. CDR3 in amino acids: CASSQDFRNTEAFF. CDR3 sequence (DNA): TGCGCCAGCAGCCAAGACTTCAGGAACACTGAAGCTTTCTTT.